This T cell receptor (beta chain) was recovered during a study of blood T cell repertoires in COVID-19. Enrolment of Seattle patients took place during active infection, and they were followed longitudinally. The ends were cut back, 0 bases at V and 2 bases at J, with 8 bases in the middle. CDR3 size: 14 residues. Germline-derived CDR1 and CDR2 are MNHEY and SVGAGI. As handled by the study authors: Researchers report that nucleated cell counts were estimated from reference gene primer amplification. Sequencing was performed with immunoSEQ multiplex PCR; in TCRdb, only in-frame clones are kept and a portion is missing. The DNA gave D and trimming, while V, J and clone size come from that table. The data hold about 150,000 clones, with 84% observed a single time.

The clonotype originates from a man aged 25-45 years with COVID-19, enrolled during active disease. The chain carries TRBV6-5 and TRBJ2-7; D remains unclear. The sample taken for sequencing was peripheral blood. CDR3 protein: CASSYSGHTYEQYF. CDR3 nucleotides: TGTGCCAGCAGTTACTCTGGCCATACCTACGAGCAGTACTTC.